This TCR beta chain emerged from a study of monozygotic twins with inflammatory bowel disease. Germline V gene lookup returns CDR1 LNHDA and CDR2 SQIVND (reference sequence). This CDR3 spans 16 amino acids. The study's findings and limits: Fewer shared clonotypes with others were found in IBD patients than in healthy twins, especially with disease activity. Background noise in patient repertoires may stem from differing immunosuppressive treatments.

cDNA synthesis was performed in eight separate reactions for each sample. The authors ran two nested PCRs of 16 and 9 cycles on TCRalpha and TCRbeta cDNA. TCRdb reanalyzed the 5' RACE reads and collapses them to one entry per CDR3 protein, without DNA. This sample lists just over 300,000 distinct CDR3 sequences; its ten largest clones have roughly 5.8%. As concerns this clonotype: Its antigen remains unidentified.

This TCR was sampled from a human donor with ulcerative colitis or Crohn's disease, or a healthy co-twin of an affected twin (not recorded which). The rearrangement links TRBV19 to TRBJ2-2; as DNA is missing, the TRBD2 call by TCRdb cannot be tested. Material: blood. The CDR3 sequence is CASSIRLAGGPGELFF.